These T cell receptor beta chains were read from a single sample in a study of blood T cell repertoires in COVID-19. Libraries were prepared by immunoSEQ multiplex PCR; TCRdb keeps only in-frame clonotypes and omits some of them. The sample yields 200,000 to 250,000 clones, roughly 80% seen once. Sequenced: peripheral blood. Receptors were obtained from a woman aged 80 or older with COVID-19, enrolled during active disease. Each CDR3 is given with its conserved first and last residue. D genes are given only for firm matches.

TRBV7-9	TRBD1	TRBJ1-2	CASSSTGERNTF
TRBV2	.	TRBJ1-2	CASSEGQWNGYTF
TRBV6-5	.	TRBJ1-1	CASSYSGQGAFF
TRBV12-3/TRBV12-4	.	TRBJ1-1	CASRPENTEAFF
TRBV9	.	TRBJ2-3	CASSVEGEGTQYF
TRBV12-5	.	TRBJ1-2	CASGESGGPGSYTF
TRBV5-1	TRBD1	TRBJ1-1	CASSEQRDRATEAFF
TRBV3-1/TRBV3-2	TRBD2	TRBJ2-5	CASSQDLGAGARETQYF
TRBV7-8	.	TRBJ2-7	CASSLGPSFLGYEQYF
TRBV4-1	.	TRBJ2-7	CASSQVPSGALYEQYF
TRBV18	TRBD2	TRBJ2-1	CASSFGGAFGKNEQFF
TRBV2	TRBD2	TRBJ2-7	CASSPFRGLAGGRDLSEQYF
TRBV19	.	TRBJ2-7	CASRSRLGGENEQYF